This TCR beta chain originates from a study of blood T cell repertoires in COVID-19. This CDR3 spans 15 amino acids. Germline values: CDR1 SGHAT, CDR2 FQNNGV. V shed 0 bases and J shed 3 bases, with 12 bases lying between them. Across 20 to 25 US areas, participants ranged in age from 18 to 89 years. In the authors' workflow: Estimated nucleated cell counts came from reference gene primer amplification. Using immunoSEQ multiplex PCR, the repertoire was profiled, and TCRdb retains in-frame clones only, with some absent. Clone size and V and J calls were adopted from that table, with D and trimming inferred from the DNA. The data contain 200,000 to 250,000 clones, roughly 86% of them singletons.

This clonotype originated in a man younger than 30 with acute COVID-19. The chain joins TRBV11-2 to TRBJ2-7; possible D gene TRBD2, 5 bases. Material for sequencing was PBMCs or T cells enriched from blood (not recorded which). CDR3 loop: CASSLDPGEGYEQYF. CDR3 coding DNA: TGTGCCAGCAGCTTAGACCCCGGAGAGGGCTACGAGCAGTACTTC.